This T cell receptor (beta chain) was captured by sequencing in a study of T-cell memory formation after mild COVID-19. In TCRdb, the 5' RACE reads were re-called with MiXCR into one record per CDR3 protein. The table includes 80,000 to 90,000 distinct CDR3 sequences, around a quarter detected once. The CDR3 sequence is 14 residues long. From germline, CDR1 is DFQATT and CDR2 SNEGSKA (reference sequence). Trimming removed 0 bases at V and 0 bases at J, with 9 bases between. This sequence was found in a man younger than 35 who had mild COVID-19 (a few samples of this study predate the infection). Cell type and time point are not known. This rearrangement joins TRBV20-1 to TRBJ2-7; D unclear. Sequencing was performed on PBMCs or a T cell subset sorted from them (not recorded which). The CDR3 spells CSARDAASSYEQYF. CDR3 DNA: TGCAGTGCTAGAGACGCCGCGAGCTCCTACGAGCAGTACTTC.